This T cell receptor (beta chain) was captured in a study of shared clonotypes between healthy human individuals. Study outcomes and limitations: Large depth notwithstanding, sorted-subset sequencing proved incomplete by rarefaction. The study generally estimated greater richness for naive than memory subsets.

This clone has only a few counts. Its matching antigen is unknown. TCRdb's copy holds only in-frame clones and misses some; the assay was immunoSEQ multiplex PCR. The table records 550,000 to 800,000 clones, approximately 74% of them present only once. With 4 bases clipped from V and 7 bases from J, the junction kept 4 bases outside the gene matches. This CDR3 is built from 13 residues. Germline CDR1 and CDR2: LNHDA and SQIVND (reference sequence). The material sequenced was memory CD4+ T cells sorted from blood. Subset of the sample: CD45RA-negative fraction. This receptor was taken from a woman under 40 in good health. The chain uses TRBV19 and TRBJ2-1, with 7 positions matching TRBD1. The CDR3 reads CASSTSQGNEQFF. In DNA form, the CDR3 reads TGTGCCAGTAGTACCTCACAGGGGAATGAGCAGTTCTTC.